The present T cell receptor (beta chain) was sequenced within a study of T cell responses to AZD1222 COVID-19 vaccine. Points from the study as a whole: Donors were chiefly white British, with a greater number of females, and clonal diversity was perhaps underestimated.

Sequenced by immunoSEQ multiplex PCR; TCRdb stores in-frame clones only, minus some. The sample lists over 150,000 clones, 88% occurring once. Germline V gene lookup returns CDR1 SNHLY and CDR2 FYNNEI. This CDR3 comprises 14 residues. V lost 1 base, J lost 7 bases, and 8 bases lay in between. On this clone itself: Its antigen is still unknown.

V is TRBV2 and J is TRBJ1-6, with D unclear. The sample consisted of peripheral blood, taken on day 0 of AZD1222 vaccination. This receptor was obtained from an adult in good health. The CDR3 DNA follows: TGTGCCAGCAGTGAAGGCGTCCTGAATTCACCCCTCCACTTT. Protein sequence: CASSEGVLNSPLHF.